Each of the 18 T cell receptor beta chains below was sequenced from the same sample in a study of Graves' ophthalmopathy and Graves' hyperthyroidism. RNA transcripts provided the template for amplifying TCR beta CDR3 regions. After a first-round RT-PCR with HTBI primers, a second-round multiplex PCR was run. TCRdb recomputed calls from the multiplex PCR reads with MiXCR, one row per CDR3 protein. The sample has about 220,000 distinct CDR3 sequences; roughly 21% are singletons. The source material was peripheral blood. The receptor source for this set is a woman aged 50 to 60 with Graves' ophthalmopathy.

The chain combines TRBV6-2 or TRBV6-3 with TRBJ2-7; D may be TRBD1 (5 bases). Trimming removed 4 bases from V and 0 bases from J, with 13 bases in between. Germline loops: CDR1 MNHEY, CDR2 SVGEGT. The CDR3 runs to 15 residues. The CDR3 nucleotides are TGTGCCAGCAGTTCCAGGGCAGAGCCCTCCTACGAGCAGTACTTC. Encoded protein: CASSSRAEPSYEQYF.

The chain uses TRBV4-1 and TRBJ2-2; 10 bases agree with TRBD1. CDR1 MGHRA and CDR2 YSYEKL come from the germline V gene. The CDR3 extends over 15 amino acids. With V trimmed by 1 base and J by 6 bases, 2 bases remained unmatched. The CDR3 nucleotides are TGCGCCAGCAGCCAAGCGGACAGGGGGTCCGGGGAGCTGTTTTTT. Protein: CASSQADRGSGELFF.

This clonotype was picked up a small number of times. V gene TRBV20-1 combines with J gene TRBJ2-5; 16 bases match TRBD2. V trimming: 4 bases; J trimming: 6 bases; junction bases outside the gene matches: 8. This CDR3 is 16 amino acids long. Germline CDR1 reads DFQATT; CDR2 reads SNEGSKA (reference sequence). This CDR3 reads CSAIRGLAGGPKTQYF. CDR3 bases: TGCAGTGCTATTAGGGGACTAGCGGGAGGGCCTAAGACCCAGTACTTC.

This clonotype came up many times. The CDR3 DNA follows: TGCGCCAGCGGGACAGGGGCCTATGGCTACACCTTC. This translates into CASGTGAYGYTF. The rearrangement links TRBV5-1 to TRBJ1-2; 10 nucleotides agree with TRBD1. This CDR3 has 12 amino acids. Germline V gene data show CDR1 as SGHRS and CDR2 as YFSETQ. The junction had 1 base not matched to a gene; V was cut back by 7 bases and J by 4 bases.

This clonotype has ten or more counts. This chain's CDR3 is CASRGQANTGELFF. CDR3 DNA sequence: TGCGCCTCCAGGGGACAAGCGAACACCGGGGAGCTGTTTTTT. The chain couples TRBV10-2 to TRBJ2-2, with D perhaps matching TRBD1 (6 bases). With 11 bases removed from V and 0 bases from J, the gap between germline ends came to 13 bases. Germline CDR1 and CDR2: WSHSY and SAAADI. The CDR3 runs to 14 residues.

This clonotype was picked up many times. This chain links TRBV12-3 or TRBV12-4 with TRBJ2-5; D uncertain. This CDR3 is 11 amino acids long. V was cut by 6 bases and J by 1 base, with 3 bases left in between. The CDR3 loop is CASSTQETQYF. The CDR3 coding sequence is TGTGCCAGCAGCACCCAAGAGACCCAGTACTTC.

This clonotype occurred many times. A much larger clone is a single base away; this may be a read error. CDR3 in amino acids: CASSYKYRHRAEQHF. Here the CDR3 DNA reads TGTGCCAGCAGTTATAAGTACCGTCACAGGGCCGAGCAGCACTTC. V usage is TRBV12-3 or TRBV12-4 and J usage is TRBJ2-7; D possibly corresponds to TRBD1 (6 bases). The CDR3 contains 15 residues.

This chain joins TRBV3-1 and TRBJ2-7; D gene unclear. V was trimmed by 0 bases and J by 9 bases, leaving 21 bases between them. CDR3 size: 16 residues. In germline, CDR1 is LGHDT, CDR2 YNNKEL (reference sequence). The CDR3, as DNA: TGTGCCAGCAGCCAAGATGACCCTTGGACGAGATCGGGGCAGTACTTC. This gives the protein CASSQDDPWTRSGQYF.

This clonotype was picked up many times. This sequence joins TRBV5-6 and TRBJ1-1; TRBD1 aligns across 10 bases. V lost 5 bases to trimming and J lost 1 base; unmatched junction nucleotides: 8. This CDR3 has 16 residues. The germline V gene encodes CDR1 SGHDT and CDR2 YYEEEE. CDR3 region: CASRGQGGWKNTEAFF. The CDR3 coding sequence is TGTGCCAGCAGAGGACAGGGGGGTTGGAAGAACACTGAAGCTTTCTTT. The entire variable domain, with the rest obtained from reference TRBV5-6 and TRBJ1-1, is as follows: DAGVTQSPTHLIKTRGQQVTLRCSPKSGHDTVSWYQQALGQGPQFIFQYYEEEERQRGNFPDRFSGHQFPNYSSELNVNALLLGDSALYLCASRGQGGWKNTEAFFGQGTRLTVV.

This clonotype showed up many times. The V gene is TRBV5-1, the J gene TRBJ2-7, with TRBD2 identical over 11 bases. The germline CDR1 and CDR2 sequences are SGHRS and YFSETQ. This CDR3 region has 16 residues. Trimming took 2 bases from V and 6 from J; bases not matched to a gene: 10. Here the CDR3 reads CASSFAGSGRASEQYF. The CDR3 DNA is TGCGCCAGCAGCTTTGCTGGTAGCGGGAGGGCGAGCGAGCAGTACTTC.

As for this clonotype: A much larger clone sits a single nucleotide away, making a read error possible. This chain connects TRBV6-5 to TRBJ2-5; D may be TRBD1 or TRBD2 (5 bases each). The length of the CDR3 is 12 residues. Looked up from germline, CDR1 is MNHEY and CDR2 is SVGAGI. Trimming removed 2 bases from V and 5 bases from J, with 6 bases in between. This CDR3 reads CASSYEGETQYF. DNA for the CDR3: TGTGCCAGCAGTTACGAGGGGGAGACCCAGTACTTC.

This clonotype occurred many times. The chain uses TRBV29-1 and TRBJ2-5, with TRBD2 matching 7 bases. This CDR3 has 13 amino acids. Trimming at V came to 7 bases and at J to 6 bases, leaving 11 bases not matched to a gene. Germline assignment: CDR1 SQVTM and CDR2 ANQGSEA. The CDR3 coding sequence is TGCAGCGGCGTCCGGGACGGGGGGAAGACCCAGTACTTC. Its translation: CSGVRDGGKTQYF.

This chain connects TRBV6-5 to TRBJ1-1; D gene unclear. Trimming shortened V by 4 bases and J by 9 bases, and 9 bases separated the two germline ends. The CDR3 runs 11 residues. The germline CDR1 and CDR2 sequences are MNHEY and SVGAGI. CDR3 sequence (DNA): TGTGCCAGCAGTTCCCAATCACAAGCTTTCTTT. Protein sequence: CASSSQSQAFF.

This chain joins TRBV7-3 and TRBJ2-2; D is undetermined. Trimming stripped 4 bases from V and 4 bases from J, with 16 bases between. The CDR3 is 16 residues long. Germline CDR1 reads SGHTA; CDR2 reads FQGTGA. CDR3 sequence reads: CASSSSRVGLTGELFF. DNA for the CDR3: TGTGCCAGCAGCTCCTCCCGGGTCGGGCTCACCGGGGAGCTGTTTTTT.

Ten or more counts support this clonotype. The rearrangement uses TRBV3-1 and TRBJ1-2, with D unclear. V lost 0 bases, J lost 4 bases, and 15 bases lay in between. This CDR3 region has 16 residues. CDR1 and CDR2 from the germline V gene are LGHDT and YNNKEL (reference sequence). The CDR3 loop is CASSQDRGLRVYGYTF. The CDR3, as DNA: TGTGCCAGCAGCCAAGATCGAGGGCTTCGGGTCTATGGCTACACCTTC.

This clonotype came up many times. The chain couples TRBV12-3 or TRBV12-4 to TRBJ1-1; 7 bases fit TRBD1. V was clipped by 6 bases and J by 6 bases; unmatched bases: 7. The CDR3 spans 13 residues. The CDR3 protein is CASSETGLAEAFF. CDR3 sequence (DNA): TGTGCCAGCAGCGAGACAGGGTTGGCTGAAGCTTTCTTT.

This clonotype appeared a few times. The rearrangement links TRBV5-1 to TRBJ2-5, with TRBD1 as a possible D gene (5 bases). Germline lookup yields CDR1 SGHRS and CDR2 YFSETQ. V dropped 4 bases and J dropped 2 bases, with 18 bases sitting between them. This CDR3 spans 16 amino acids. This CDR3 reads CASSPLRRVVQETQYF. The CDR3 coding sequence is TGCGCCAGCAGCCCGCTCCGCAGGGTAGTTCAAGAGACCCAGTACTTC.

This clonotype has at least ten counts. The chain links TRBV29-1 to TRBJ1-2, with 10 bases lining up with TRBD1. The V gene's germline CDR1 is SQVTM and CDR2 ANQGSEA. The J segment lost 8 bases and the V segment lost 6 bases, leaving 18 bases of the junction unmatched. The CDR3 runs 16 residues. CDR3 in DNA: TGCAGCGTAGCCGGGACAGGGGCTCTTCAGATGGGCGGCTACACCTTC. Translation: CSVAGTGALQMGGYTF.